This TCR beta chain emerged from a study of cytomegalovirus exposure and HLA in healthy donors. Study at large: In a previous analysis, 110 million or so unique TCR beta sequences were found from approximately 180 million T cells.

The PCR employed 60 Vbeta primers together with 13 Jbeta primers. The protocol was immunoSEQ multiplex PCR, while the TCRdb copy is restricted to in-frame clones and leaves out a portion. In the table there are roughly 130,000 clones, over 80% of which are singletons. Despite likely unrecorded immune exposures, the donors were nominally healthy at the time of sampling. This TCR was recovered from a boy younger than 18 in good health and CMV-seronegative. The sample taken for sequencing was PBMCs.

The chain's CDR3 is CAISSTSGSYEQYF. The CDR3 DNA sequence: TGTGCCATCAGTTCGACTAGCGGGTCCTACGAGCAGTACTTC. The V gene is TRBV10-3, the J gene TRBJ2-7; 10 nucleotides agree with TRBD2. The CDR3 covers 14 residues. The V segment lost 5 bases and the J segment 1 base; nucleotides outside the gene matches: 2. From germline, CDR1 is ENHRY and CDR2 SYGVKD.